What follows are 29 T cell receptor beta chains derived from one specimen sequenced in a study of shared clonotypes between healthy human individuals. Positive CCR7 selection of CD45RO-negative cells yielded the naive CD8 cells, and terminally differentiated effector memory CD45RA+ cells were excluded. The assay was immunoSEQ multiplex PCR, and TCRdb's table has in-frame clones only and misses some. The data show about 700,000 clones, 92% seen once. Sequenced sample: naive CD8+ T cells sorted from blood. The receptors here all came from a man younger than 40 in good health.

The CDR3 region is CAIHPGTSGRVGDIQYF. CDR3 in DNA: TGTGCCATCCATCCCGGGACTAGCGGGAGGGTTGGGGACATTCAGTACTTC. The rearrangement uses TRBV2 and TRBJ2-4; 16 nucleotides align to TRBD2. Germline V gene sequence: CDR1 SNHLY, CDR2 FYNNEI. This CDR3 comprises 17 residues. V shed 10 bases, J shed 8 bases, and the junction held 14 bases outside the gene matches.

The CDR3 spells CASRVAGEYEQYF. The DNA for the CDR3 is TGTGCCAGCAGGGTAGCGGGAGAGTACGAGCAGTACTTC. The rearrangement joins TRBV6-1 to TRBJ2-7, with 9 bases aligning to TRBD2. Trimming removed 6 bases from V and 4 bases from J; junction bases left unmatched: 4. The germline CDR1 and CDR2 sequences are MNHNS and SASEGT. The CDR3 contains 13 residues.

The chain recombines TRBV19 with TRBJ2-1, with 9 positions matching TRBD2. Germline CDR1 reads LNHDA; CDR2 reads SQIVND (reference sequence). This CDR3 has 17 amino acids. V shed 3 bases, J shed 6 bases, and the junction held 12 bases outside the gene matches. CDR3 bases: TGTGCCAGTAGTATTGGTTTGGCGGGACTAGCTTCCAATGAGCAGTTCTTC. Protein: CASSIGLAGLASNEQFF.

Here the CDR3 reads CAWSVYYEQYF. CDR3 DNA: TGTGCCTGGAGTGTTTACTACGAGCAGTACTTC. The chain links TRBV30 to TRBJ2-7; no clear D. Germline V gene data show CDR1 as GTSNPN and CDR2 as SVGIG (reference sequence). The length of the CDR3 is 11 residues. The V end was cut by 0 bases, the J end by 3 bases, with 3 bases between. Drawing the rest from reference TRBV30 and TRBJ2-7, the complete variable domain is SQTIHQWPATLVQPVGSPLSLECTVEGTSNPNLYWYRQAAGRGLQLLFYSVGIGQISSEVPQNLSASRPQDRQFILSSKKLLLSDSGFYLCAWSVYYEQYFGPGTRLTVT.

The rearrangement links TRBV11-3 to TRBJ1-1; D possibly corresponds to TRBD1 (5 bases). Trimming pared 6 bases from V and 1 base from J, leaving 9 bases between. The germline gives CDR1 SGHNT, CDR2 YENEEA. The CDR3 consists of 13 residues. The CDR3 DNA reads as TGTGCCAGCAGGGGGGAGGAGAACACTGAAGCTTTCTTT. This encodes CASRGEENTEAFF.

V is TRBV5-4 and J is TRBJ2-7; D possibly corresponds to TRBD2 (6 bases). The CDR3 sequence is 15 residues long. Germline lookup yields CDR1 SGHNT and CDR2 YYREEE (reference sequence). Trimming stripped 0 bases from V and 6 bases from J, with 16 bases between. CDR3 nucleotide sequence: TGTGCCAGCAGCTTGGAGCTAGCGCACTCGGGCGAGCAGTACTTC. Translated: CASSLELAHSGEQYF.

The rearrangement links TRBV7-9 to TRBJ2-7; 8 nucleotides line up with TRBD1. Per germline, CDR1 SEHNR and CDR2 FQNEAQ (reference sequence). V was clipped by 3 bases and J by 4 bases; unmatched bases: 8. There are 15 residues in the CDR3. CDR3 amino acids: CASSFPQDRAYEQYF. The DNA for the CDR3 is TGTGCCAGCAGCTTCCCTCAGGACAGGGCTTACGAGCAGTACTTC.

J is TRBJ2-1 and V is TRBV9; D assignment may be TRBD1 or TRBD2 (6 bases each). Trimming removed 2 bases from V and 0 bases from J, with 12 bases in between. The CDR3 extends over 16 amino acids. Per germline, CDR1 SGDLS and CDR2 YYNGEE. The CDR3 sequence: CASSVSGANSYNEQFF. In nucleotides, the CDR3 is TGTGCCAGCAGCGTTTCGGGGGCGAACTCCTACAATGAGCAGTTCTTC.

This rearrangement joins TRBV11-2 to TRBJ2-2, with 7 bases identical to TRBD1. V lost 8 bases and J lost 5; bases outside the gene matches: 5. The CDR3 consists of 13 residues. Germline values: CDR1 SGHAT, CDR2 FQNNGV. The CDR3 protein is CASSGGRTGELFF. In DNA form, the CDR3 reads TGTGCCAGCTCAGGGGGACGGACCGGGGAGCTGTTTTTT.

This chain connects TRBV25-1 to TRBJ2-1, with 7 bases matching TRBD1. V shed 3 bases, J shed 5 bases, and the junction held 13 bases outside the gene matches. This CDR3 is built from 17 residues. CDR1 is MGHDK and CDR2 is SYGVNS in the germline V gene. The CDR3 region has the DNA TGTGCCAGCAGTGACTCCCCTGAGAGGGGGCCCCACAATGAGCAGTTCTTC. It encodes CASSDSPERGPHNEQFF.

This chain links TRBV4-1 with TRBJ1-1; 7 bases are a match to TRBD1. The CDR3 covers 17 residues. Germline CDR1 and CDR2: MGHRA and YSYEKL. Germline trimming cut 1 base from V and 1 base from J; bases unmatched to any gene: 9. DNA of the CDR3: TGCGCCAGCAGCCAAGGGTCCGTCCAGGGGGAGAACACTGAAGCTTTCTTT. Its protein is CASSQGSVQGENTEAFF.

The V call is TRBV2, the J call TRBJ2-2; TRBD2 matches 7 bases. The V gene's germline CDR1 is SNHLY and CDR2 FYNNEI. J gave up 7 bases and V 8 bases, and 4 bases lay outside the gene matches. This CDR3 region has 12 residues. Here the CDR3 DNA reads TGTGCCAGCTTCCCGGGAGGCGGGGAGCTGTTTTTT. Amino acids: CASFPGGGELFF.

This chain joins TRBV29-1 and TRBJ1-2; 9 nucleotides align to TRBD1. V shed 0 bases, J shed 7 bases, and the junction held 6 bases outside the gene matches. CDR1 SQVTM and CDR2 ANQGSEA come from the germline V gene. The CDR3 sequence is 14 residues long. Here the CDR3 reads CSVEEGWTGVGYTF. DNA of the CDR3: TGCAGCGTTGAAGAGGGGTGGACAGGGGTTGGCTACACCTTC.

The V gene is TRBV6-5, the J gene TRBJ2-3; D is perhaps TRBD1 (5 bases). Trimming shortened V by 5 bases and J by 0 bases, and 12 bases separated the two germline ends. The CDR3 loop spans 15 amino acids. Germline values: CDR1 MNHEY, CDR2 SVGAGI. CDR3 in amino acids: CASSSTGSSTDTQYF. DNA for the CDR3: TGTGCCAGCAGTAGTACAGGTTCTAGCACAGATACGCAGTATTTT.

As to this clone: The identical CDR3 is also encoded by other nucleotide sequences in the sample. V usage is TRBV6-5 and J usage is TRBJ2-3; 10 bases line up with TRBD2. The germline CDR1 and CDR2 sequences are MNHEY and SVGAGI. The CDR3 loop spans 15 amino acids. V trimming: 4 bases; J trimming: 1 base; junction bases outside the gene matches: 2. Written as DNA, the CDR3 is TGTGCCAGCAGTTCGCTAGCGGGGGGCACAGATACGCAGTATTTT. Amino acid sequence: CASSSLAGGTDTQYF.

The CDR3 sequence is CASSRDGDNWEAFF. The DNA of the CDR3 is TGTGCCAGCAGCCGAGATGGGGACAATTGGGAAGCTTTCTTT. This chain connects TRBV28 to TRBJ1-1; D may be TRBD1 (6 bases). This CDR3 comprises 14 residues. Germline values: CDR1 MDHEN, CDR2 SYDVKM. Trimming removed 6 bases from V and 8 bases from J, with 19 bases in between. Drawing the rest from reference TRBV28 and TRBJ1-1, the complete variable domain is DVKVTQSSRYLVKRTGEKVFLECVQDMDHENMFWYRQDPGLGLRLIYFSYDVKMKEKGDIPEGYSVSREKKERFSLILESASTNQTSMYLCASSRDGDNWEAFFGQGTRLTVV.

In nucleotides, the CDR3 is TGTGCCAGCAGCGCTGACAGTCCGAACACCGGGGAGCTGTTTTTT. This translates into CASSADSPNTGELFF. The V gene is TRBV5-6, the J gene TRBJ2-2, with D maybe TRBD1 (5 bases). The V end was cut by 4 bases, the J end by 0 bases, with 10 bases between. Germline CDR1 reads SGHDT; CDR2 reads YYEEEE. CDR3 length equals 15 residues.

This clone has a handful of counts. The chain has TRBV2 and TRBJ1-5, with D hard to call. Germline V CDR1 and CDR2: SNHLY, FYNNEI. The ends were cut back, 3 bases at V and 3 bases at J, with 9 bases in the middle. This CDR3 region has 14 residues. This CDR3 is CASSEQWDNQPQHF. The CDR3, as DNA: TGTGCCAGCAGTGAGCAGTGGGACAATCAGCCCCAGCATTTT.

The CDR3 coding sequence is TGTGCCAGCAGCTCGCAGGGTTTGAGACAAGAGACCCAGTACTTC. The encoded protein is CASSSQGLRQETQYF. V gene TRBV5-4 combines with J gene TRBJ2-5; tentative D call: TRBD1 (5 bases). CDR1 and CDR2 from the germline V gene are SGHNT and YYREEE (reference sequence). The V and J ends lost 3 bases and 2 bases respectively, with 14 bases between them. This CDR3 is 15 amino acids long.

CDR3 nucleotide sequence: TGTGCCAGCAGCCCGAGTATTGCCGGGACTAGCGGAAACAATGAGCAGTTCTTC. As protein: CASSPSIAGTSGNNEQFF. The V call is TRBV7-8, the J call TRBJ2-1, with 11 bases that match TRBD2. In germline, CDR1 is SGHVS, CDR2 FQNEAQ. The V and J ends lost 5 bases and 5 bases, in that order; junction bases with no gene match: 14. This CDR3 has 18 residues.

The chain links TRBV28 to TRBJ1-5, with D possibly being TRBD1 (5 bases). Trimming took off 8 bases at V and 7 bases at J, with 24 bases between the two ends. The V gene's germline CDR1 is MDHEN and CDR2 SYDVKM. This CDR3 is 16 amino acids long. The CDR3 DNA reads TGTGCCAGCGGTGTCCGGGACGAAGGGAAAGGGCAGCCCCAGCATTTT. This gives the protein CASGVRDEGKGQPQHF.

This chain joins TRBV6-5 and TRBJ1-4; 7 nucleotides match TRBD1. The J segment lost 7 bases and the V segment lost 6 bases, leaving 8 bases of the junction unmatched. CDR1 MNHEY and CDR2 SVGAGI come from the germline V gene. The CDR3 runs to 14 residues. CDR3 nucleotides: TGTGCCAGCAGCGTCCAGGGGGTTGGTGAAAAACTGTTTTTT. Translating it yields CASSVQGVGEKLFF.

The chain joins TRBV5-4 to TRBJ2-5; 10 bases are shared with TRBD1. CDR1 and CDR2 from the germline V gene are SGHNT and YYREEE (reference sequence). V was pared by 4 bases and J by 5 bases, with 8 bases of the junction left unmatched. This CDR3 is built from 15 residues. DNA of the CDR3: TGTGCCAGCAGCGGGATTGACAGGGGGCTGGAGACCCAGTACTTC. The encoded protein is CASSGIDRGLETQYF.

CDR3: CASSRARGNEQFF. CDR3 nucleotides: TGTGCCAGCAGCCGGGCCAGGGGGAATGAGCAGTTCTTC. The chain has TRBV27 and TRBJ2-1; 7 bases fit TRBD1. CDR1 MNHEY and CDR2 SMNVEV come from the germline V gene (reference sequence). V shed 6 bases and J 7 bases; nucleotides not matched to a gene: 6. The CDR3 extends over 13 amino acids.

CDR3 sequence: CASSPGVEGANYGYTF. The CDR3 DNA sequence: TGTGCCAGCTCACCAGGAGTCGAGGGGGCGAACTATGGCTACACCTTC. The chain carries TRBV18 and TRBJ1-2, with 7 bases identical to TRBD1. Germline V gene data show CDR1 as KGHSH and CDR2 as LQKENI. V trimming: 2 bases; J trimming: 2 bases; junction bases outside the gene matches: 8. The CDR3 extends over 16 amino acids. The entire variable domain, with the rest obtained from reference TRBV18 and TRBJ1-2, is as follows: NAGVMQNPRHLVRRRGQEARLRCSPMKGHSHVYWYRQLPEEGLKFMVYLQKENIIDESGMPKERFSAEFPKEGPSILRIQQVVRGDSAAYFCASSPGVEGANYGYTFGSGTRLTVV.

The chain carries TRBV27 and TRBJ1-1; 7 bases are shared with TRBD1. The germline gives CDR1 MNHEY, CDR2 SMNVEV (reference sequence). With 5 bases clipped from V and 6 bases from J, the junction kept 9 bases outside the gene matches. The CDR3 is made up of 14 amino acids. CDR3 nucleotides: TGTGCCAGCAGTACAACAGGGGCCCGGGCTGAAGCTTTCTTT. Protein sequence: CASSTTGARAEAFF.

The genes are TRBV7-3 and TRBJ2-3; no firm D call. Germline V gives CDR1 SGHTA, CDR2 FQGTGA. V lost 0 bases and J lost 3, with 7 bases in between. CDR3 length equals 14 residues. The CDR3 nucleotides are TGTGCCAGCAGCTTAACCCCCCCGACAGATACGCAGTATTTT. Protein sequence: CASSLTPPTDTQYF.

This chain links TRBV6-5 with TRBJ1-1; D is undetermined. The V end was cut by 0 bases, the J end by 7 bases, with 6 bases between. CDR3 length: 12 residues. In germline, CDR1 is MNHEY, CDR2 SVGAGI. The CDR3 DNA reads TGTGCCAGCAGTTACTCCGGCAGTGAAGCTTTCTTT. Protein product: CASSYSGSEAFF.

This chain joins TRBV7-6 and TRBJ1-4; D is unclear. V lost 5 bases and J lost 0, with 13 bases in between. CDR3 length: 16 amino acids. CDR1 is SGHVS and CDR2 is FNYEAQ in the germline V gene. The CDR3 here is CASSPVPGATNEKLFF. The CDR3 bases are TGTGCCAGCAGCCCAGTGCCCGGGGCAACTAATGAAAAACTGTTTTTT.